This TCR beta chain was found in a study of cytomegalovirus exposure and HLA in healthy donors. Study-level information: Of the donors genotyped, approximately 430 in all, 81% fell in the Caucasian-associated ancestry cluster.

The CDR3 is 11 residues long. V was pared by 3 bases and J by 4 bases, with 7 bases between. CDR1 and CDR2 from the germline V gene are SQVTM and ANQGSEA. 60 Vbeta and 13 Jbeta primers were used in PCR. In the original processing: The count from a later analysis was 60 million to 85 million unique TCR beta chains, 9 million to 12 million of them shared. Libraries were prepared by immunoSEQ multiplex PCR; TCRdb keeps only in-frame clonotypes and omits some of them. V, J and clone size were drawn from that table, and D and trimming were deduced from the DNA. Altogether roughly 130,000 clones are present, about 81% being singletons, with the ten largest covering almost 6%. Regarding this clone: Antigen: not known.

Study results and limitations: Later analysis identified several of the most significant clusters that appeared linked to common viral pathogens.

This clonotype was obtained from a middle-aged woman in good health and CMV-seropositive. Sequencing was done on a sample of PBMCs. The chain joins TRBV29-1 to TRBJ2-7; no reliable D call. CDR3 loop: CSVEEQYEQYF. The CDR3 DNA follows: TGCAGCGTTGAGGAACAGTACGAGCAGTACTTC.